This TCR beta chain originates from a study of Ad26.COV2.S vaccination and SARS-CoV-2 variants. Across the study: Donor got 5x10^10 or 1x10^11 viral particles of Ad26.COV2.S.

Treatment of the sample: around 19 received Ad26.COV2.S at low or high dose, single or two shots; five or six received placebo; per-sample allocation not given. Vaccine and placebo recipients were sampled on day 63 after the first injection. Trimming cost V 1 base and J 5 bases, with 20 bases left between them. The length of the CDR3 is 17 residues. Germline V gene sequence: CDR1 LGHDT, CDR2 YNNKEL (reference sequence). Produced via immunoSEQ multiplex PCR; TCRdb's table is partial and in-frame only. The data show about 440,000 clones, roughly nine tenths seen once. The sequence derives from a person aged 18-60 years who received the Ad26.COV2.S COVID-19 vaccine or a placebo. This sequence joins TRBV3-1 (or the pseudogene TRBV3-2) and TRBJ2-5, with D tentatively TRBD1 or TRBD2 (7 bases each). The sequencing used peripheral blood, collected in a trial of Ad26.COV2.S vaccine versus placebo. CDR3 bases: TGTGCCAGCAGCCAAGCGCAGGGGGAGGGTCCGGGGGAGACCCAGTACTTC. The encoded protein is CASSQAQGEGPGETQYF.